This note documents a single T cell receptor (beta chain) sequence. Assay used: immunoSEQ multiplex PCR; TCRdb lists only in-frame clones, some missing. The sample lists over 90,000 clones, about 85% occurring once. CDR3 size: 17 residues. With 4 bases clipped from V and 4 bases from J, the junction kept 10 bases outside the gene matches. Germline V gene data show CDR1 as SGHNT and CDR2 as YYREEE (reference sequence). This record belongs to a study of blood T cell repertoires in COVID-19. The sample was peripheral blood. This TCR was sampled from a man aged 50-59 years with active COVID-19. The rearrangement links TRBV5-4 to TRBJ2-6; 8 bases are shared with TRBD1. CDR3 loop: CASSRLTGGDGANVLTF. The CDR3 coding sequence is TGTGCCAGCAGCAGACTTACAGGGGGAGACGGGGCCAACGTCCTGACTTTC.